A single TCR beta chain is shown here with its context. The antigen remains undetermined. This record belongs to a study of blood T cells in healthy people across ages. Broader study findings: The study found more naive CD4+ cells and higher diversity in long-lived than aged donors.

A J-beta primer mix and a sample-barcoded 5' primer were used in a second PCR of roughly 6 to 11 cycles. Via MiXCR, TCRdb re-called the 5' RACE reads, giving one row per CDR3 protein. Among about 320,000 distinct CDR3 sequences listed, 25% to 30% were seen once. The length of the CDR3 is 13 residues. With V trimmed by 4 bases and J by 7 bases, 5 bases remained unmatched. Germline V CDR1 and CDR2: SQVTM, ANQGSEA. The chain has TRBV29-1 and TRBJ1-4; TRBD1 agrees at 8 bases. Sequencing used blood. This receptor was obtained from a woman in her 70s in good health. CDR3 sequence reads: CSVAGGRGEKLFF. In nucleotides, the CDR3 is TGCAGCGTTGCAGGGGGCCGGGGTGAAAAACTGTTTTTT.